This T cell receptor (beta chain) was captured by sequencing in a study of OX40 agonist ivuxolimab in advanced cancers. As for the study in general: Each dose-escalation patient presented with hepatocellular carcinoma, melanoma, renal cell or head and neck cancer.

The method was immunoSEQ multiplex PCR; TCRdb's version includes in-frame clones alone and lacks a portion of them. The sample shows some 15,000 clones, almost 95% of them seen only once. This CDR3 spans 12 amino acids. Germline V gives CDR1 SGHDT, CDR2 YYEEEE. V dropped 4 bases and J dropped 8 bases, with 12 bases sitting between them. The chain has TRBV5-6 and TRBJ1-1; the D gene is possibly TRBD1 (6 bases). The specimen was CD4+ or CD8+ T cells sorted from blood, collected in a trial of the OX40 agonist ivuxolimab. This TCR derives from an adult with an advanced solid tumor such as melanoma, head and neck, liver or kidney cancer. CDR3 DNA sequence: TGTGCCAGCAGCAGGCACAGGGCCGAAGCTTTCTTT. This gives the protein CASSRHRAEAFF.